The clone carrying this T cell receptor beta chain occurred once. What it binds is not known. These data originate in a study of vaccination and CD4 T cells after COVID-19. Treatment meaning: roughly 10-day PBMC culture with coronavirus spike peptide pools or control peptides (ViraFEST assay). Sequencing of cultured CD4+ T cell DNA used the Oncomine TCR Beta short-read assay. MiXCR, run by TCRdb on the PCR reads, gives a single entry per CDR3 protein. This sample has more than 12,000 distinct CDR3 sequences, with 78% found just once. After removal of 5 bases from V and 2 bases from J, the junction contained 6 bases not matched to a gene. The germline V gene has CDR1 LNHNV and CDR2 YYDKDF (reference sequence). The CDR3 is 15 residues long.

The sample consisted of CD4+ T cells from blood, cultured in vitro, taken after SARS-CoV-2 vaccination. The receptor was isolated from a human donor who received a COVID-19 vaccine. The chain joins TRBV15 to TRBJ2-3; 8 nucleotides line up with TRBD1. CDR3 DNA sequence: TGTGCCACCAGCGGGGACAGGCGTTACACAGATACGCAGTATTTT. This translates into CATSGDRRYTDTQYF.